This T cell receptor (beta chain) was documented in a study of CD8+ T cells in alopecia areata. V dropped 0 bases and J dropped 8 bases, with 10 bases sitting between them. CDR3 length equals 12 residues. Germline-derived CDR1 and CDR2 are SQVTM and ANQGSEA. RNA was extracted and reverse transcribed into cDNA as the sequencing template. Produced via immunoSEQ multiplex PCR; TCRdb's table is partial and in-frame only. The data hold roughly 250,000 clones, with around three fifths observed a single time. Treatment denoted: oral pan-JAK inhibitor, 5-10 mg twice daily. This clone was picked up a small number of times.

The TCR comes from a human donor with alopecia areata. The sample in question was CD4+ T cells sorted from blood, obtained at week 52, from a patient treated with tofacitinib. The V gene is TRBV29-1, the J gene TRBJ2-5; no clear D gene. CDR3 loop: CSVEERLETQYF. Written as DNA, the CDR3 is TGCAGCGTTGAAGAGCGATTGGAAACCCAGTACTTC.